The rows below give T cell receptor beta chains drawn from one sample of a study of blood T cell repertoires in COVID-19. Assay: immunoSEQ multiplex PCR; the TCRdb copy retains only in-frame clones and omits some. Of tens of thousands of clones in the sample, approximately 83% were seen once. The sample was peripheral blood. Source of these receptors: an older man with acute or convalescent COVID-19. Both conserved end residues are part of each CDR3. The D gene is left open where the match is weak. Not all rows give a size; the values are once, few, many and, for expanded clones, a class.

>TRBV10-1|TRBJ2-1|-|once
CASSRDYNEQFF
TGCGCCAGTTCACGGGACTACAATGAGCAGTTCTTC
>TRBV7-9|TRBJ2-1|TRBD1|-
CASSSGTGHNEQFF
TGTGCCAGCAGCTCCGGGACAGGCCACAATGAGCAGTTCTTC
>TRBV9|TRBJ2-1|-|-
CASSVSDISVYNEQFF
TGTGCCAGCAGCGTTAGTGACATCTCCGTCTACAATGAGCAGTTCTTC
>TRBV30|TRBJ1-6|TRBD1|-
CAWTPGQHNSPLHF
TGTGCCTGGACTCCGGGACAGCATAATTCACCCCTCCACTTT
>TRBV18|TRBJ2-7|TRBD2|once
CASSPRTSGSGEQYF
TGTGCCAGCTCACCACGGACTAGCGGGAGTGGAGAGCAGTACTTC
>TRBV27|TRBJ2-3|-|-
CASSRKAMENGRGTDTQYF
TGTGCCAGCAGTCGAAAGGCGATGGAGAACGGGAGAGGCACAGATACGCAGTATTTT
>TRBV7-2|TRBJ2-7|-|-
CASNRQGGIYEQYF
TGTGCCAGTAACCGACAGGGAGGAATCTACGAGCAGTACTTC
>TRBV6-2/TRBV6-3|TRBJ1-6|TRBD1|-
CASSYSMPGGNSPLHF
TGTGCCAGCAGTTACTCGATGCCAGGGGGGAATTCACCCCTCCACTTT
>TRBV23-1|TRBJ1-3|-|-
CASSHFDSNLSGNTIYF
TGCGCCAGCAGTCATTTTGACAGCAACCTCTCTGGAAACACCATATATTTT
>TRBV5-1|TRBJ1-3|-|once
CASSLGGSGNTIYF
TGCGCCAGCAGCTTGGGAGGTTCTGGAAACACCATATATTTT
>TRBV6-5|TRBJ1-1|TRBD1|-
CASSNRDRVTEAFF
TGTGCCAGCAGTAATCGGGACAGGGTCACTGAAGCTTTCTTT
>TRBV2|TRBJ1-2|-|-
CASSETLSYGYTF
TGTGCCAGCAGTGAGACTCTCAGCTATGGCTACACCTTC
>TRBV5-6|TRBJ1-1|TRBD1|-
CASRSGTVPRDTEAFF
TGTGCCAGCAGGTCCGGGACAGTTCCCAGGGACACTGAAGCTTTCTTT
>TRBV12-5|TRBJ2-1|-|-
CASGPGQQHNEQFF
TGTGCTAGTGGCCCAGGGCAGCAACACAATGAGCAGTTCTTC
>TRBV7-9|TRBJ1-3|-|-
CASSSSGTSGNTIYF
TGTGCCAGCAGCTCTTCTGGGACTTCTGGAAACACCATATATTTT
>TRBV23-1|TRBJ1-1|-|-
CASNDASGSQNTEAFF
TGCGCCAGTAACGATGCCTCGGGGAGCCAGAACACTGAAGCTTTCTTT
>TRBV12-5|TRBJ1-6|TRBD1|-
CASGSGQPNSPLHF
TGTGCTAGTGGTTCGGGACAGCCTAATTCACCCCTCCACTTT
>TRBV6-6|TRBJ2-5|-|-
CASSVTQETQYF
TGTGCCAGCAGTGTTACACAAGAGACCCAGTACTTC
>TRBV9|TRBJ2-3|TRBD2|-
CASSVDSGSRGDTQYF
TGTGCCAGCAGCGTAGATAGCGGGAGTAGGGGAGATACGCAGTATTTT
>TRBV20-1|TRBJ2-7|-|-
CSASRGGGALGSYEQYF
TGCAGTGCCAGTAGGGGTGGCGGGGCACTGGGATCCTACGAGCAGTACTTC
>TRBV24-1|TRBJ2-1|TRBD2|-
CATSDSTGGGYNEQFF
TGTGCCACCAGTGATTCCACGGGGGGGGGTTACAATGAGCAGTTCTTC
>TRBV3-1/TRBV3-2|TRBJ2-3|TRBD2|-
CASSLREGGGADTQYF
TGTGCCAGCAGCCTACGGGAGGGCGGAGGTGCGGATACGCAGTATTTT
>TRBV10-1|TRBJ2-2|TRBD2|-
CASSEGTSVTGELFF
TGCGCCAGCAGTGAGGGGACTAGCGTTACCGGGGAGCTGTTTTTT
>TRBV11-2|TRBJ2-7|-|-
CASSLIGGVDEQYF
TGTGCCAGCAGCTTAATTGGCGGTGTAGACGAGCAGTACTTC
>TRBV19|TRBJ2-7|TRBD2|-
CASSDSGRRTSYEQYF
TGTGCCAGTAGTGATAGCGGGAGGCGGACCTCCTACGAGCAGTACTTC
>TRBV28|TRBJ1-2|-|-
CASSSGTLGYTF
TGTGCCAGCAGTTCCGGGACACTTGGCTACACCTTC
>TRBV19|TRBJ1-1|TRBD1|-
CASSSNRGTEAFF
TGTGCCAGTAGTTCGAACAGGGGGACTGAAGCTTTCTTT
>TRBV10-3|TRBJ2-2|-|-
CAISESLAENTGELFF
TGTGCCATCAGTGAGTCCCTAGCAGAGAACACCGGGGAGCTGTTTTTT
>TRBV19|TRBJ1-3|TRBD1|-
CASSAGQASGNTIYF
TGTGCCAGTAGTGCCGGACAGGCCTCTGGAAACACCATATATTTT
>TRBV13|TRBJ2-1|TRBD2|-
CASSSVAGSGYNEQFF
TGTGCCAGCAGCTCCGTAGCGGGGAGTGGCTACAATGAGCAGTTCTTC
>TRBV6-2/TRBV6-3|TRBJ2-6|-|-
CASSLARASGANVLTF
TGTGCCAGCAGCTTAGCCAGGGCCTCTGGGGCCAACGTCCTGACTTTC
>TRBV7-9|TRBJ2-2|TRBD2|-
CASSQLLAGGPGELFF
TGTGCCAGCAGCCAGCTACTAGCGGGAGGACCCGGGGAGCTGTTTTTT
>TRBV4-2|TRBJ2-1|-|-
CASSPITSNSYNEQFF
TGTGCCAGCAGCCCAATTACTAGCAACTCCTACAATGAGCAGTTCTTC
>TRBV9|TRBJ1-2|TRBD1|-
CASSDRDRGGLEGYTF
TGTGCCAGCAGCGATAGGGACAGGGGAGGGTTGGAAGGCTACACCTTC
>TRBV5-5|TRBJ2-1|-|-
CASSFAESGEQFF
TGTGCCAGCAGCTTTGCCGAGAGTGGTGAGCAGTTCTTC
>TRBV2|TRBJ1-2|TRBD1|-
CASSERDSTYGYTF
TGTGCCAGCAGTGAGAGGGACAGCACCTATGGCTACACCTTC
>TRBV12-3/TRBV12-4|TRBJ2-7|-|-
CASSLHPAYEQYF
TGTGCCAGCAGTCTTCACCCAGCCTACGAGCAGTACTTC
>TRBV6-5|TRBJ2-7|-|-
CASSYSSGARQYF
TGTGCCAGCAGTTACTCGTCAGGGGCAAGGCAGTACTTC
>TRBV5-4|TRBJ1-2|TRBD1|-
CASSRTGLDGYTF
TGTGCCAGCAGCCGGACAGGGTTAGATGGCTACACCTTC
>TRBV28|TRBJ2-7|-|once
CASTGVDEQYF
TGTGCCAGCACAGGGGTCGACGAGCAGTACTTC
>TRBV5-1|TRBJ1-1|-|-
CASSFRDRNTEAFF
TGCGCCAGCAGCTTTAGAGACAGAAACACTGAAGCTTTCTTT
>TRBV9|TRBJ1-2|TRBD1|-
CASSGTGSSIYGYTF
TGTGCCAGCAGCGGGACAGGGAGTTCTATCTATGGCTACACCTTC
>TRBV6-5|TRBJ2-1|-|few
CASSYDHRVGNEQFF
TGTGCCAGCAGTTACGACCACAGGGTCGGCAATGAGCAGTTCTTC
>TRBV10-3|TRBJ2-3|-|-
CAISDGGLADTQYF
TGTGCCATCAGTGACGGGGGGCTGGCAGATACGCAGTATTTT